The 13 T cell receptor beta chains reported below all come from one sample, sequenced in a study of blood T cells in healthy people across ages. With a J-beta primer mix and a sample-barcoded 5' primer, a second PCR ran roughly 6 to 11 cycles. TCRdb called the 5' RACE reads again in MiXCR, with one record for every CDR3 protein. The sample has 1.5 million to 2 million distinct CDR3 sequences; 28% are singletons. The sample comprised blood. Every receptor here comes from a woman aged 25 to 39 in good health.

The CDR3 protein is CASSAAGGGHNEQFF. The CDR3 nucleotides read TGTGCCAGCAGCGCGGCAGGGGGAGGGCACAATGAGCAGTTCTTC. The J gene is TRBJ2-1, the V gene TRBV7-9, with D perhaps assigned TRBD1 or TRBD2 (7 bases each). Per the germline V gene, CDR1 is SEHNR and CDR2 is FQNEAQ (reference sequence). With 5 bases removed from V and 5 bases from J, the gap between germline ends came to 16 bases. The CDR3 covers 15 residues.

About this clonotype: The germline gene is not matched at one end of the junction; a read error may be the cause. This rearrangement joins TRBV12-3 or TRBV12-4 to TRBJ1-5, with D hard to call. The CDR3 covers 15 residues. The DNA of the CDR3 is TGTGCCAGCAATTTAAGAGGACCGAGCAATCAGCCCCAGCATTTT. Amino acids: CASNLRGPSNQPQHF.

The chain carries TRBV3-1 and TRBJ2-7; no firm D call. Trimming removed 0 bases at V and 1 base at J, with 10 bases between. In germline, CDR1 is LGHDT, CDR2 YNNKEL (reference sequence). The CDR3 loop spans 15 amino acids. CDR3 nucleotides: TGTGCCAGCAGCCAAGATCGAGCGATATCCTACGAGCAGTACTTC. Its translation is CASSQDRAISYEQYF.

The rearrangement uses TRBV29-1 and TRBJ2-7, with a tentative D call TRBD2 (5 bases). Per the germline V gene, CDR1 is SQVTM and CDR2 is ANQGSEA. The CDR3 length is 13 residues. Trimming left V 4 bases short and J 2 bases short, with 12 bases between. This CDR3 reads CSVVPGGTYEQYF. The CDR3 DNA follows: TGCAGCGTTGTCCCCGGAGGCACCTACGAGCAGTACTTC.

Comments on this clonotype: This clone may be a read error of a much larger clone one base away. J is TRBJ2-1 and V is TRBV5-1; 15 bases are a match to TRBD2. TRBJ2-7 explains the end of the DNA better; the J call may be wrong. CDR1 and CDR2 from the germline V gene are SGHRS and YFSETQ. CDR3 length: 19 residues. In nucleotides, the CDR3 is TGCGCCAGCAGCTGGGGGACTAGCGGGGGGCCCAGCTCCTACAATGAGCAGTACTTC. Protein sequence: CASSWGTSGGPSSYNEQYF.

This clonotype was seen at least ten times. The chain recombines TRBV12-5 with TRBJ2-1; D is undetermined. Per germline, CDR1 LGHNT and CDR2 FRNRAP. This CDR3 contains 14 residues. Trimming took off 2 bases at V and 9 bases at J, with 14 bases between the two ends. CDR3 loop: CASGLRAQATEQFF. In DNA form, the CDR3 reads TGTGCTAGTGGTTTGAGGGCCCAAGCAACTGAGCAGTTCTTC.

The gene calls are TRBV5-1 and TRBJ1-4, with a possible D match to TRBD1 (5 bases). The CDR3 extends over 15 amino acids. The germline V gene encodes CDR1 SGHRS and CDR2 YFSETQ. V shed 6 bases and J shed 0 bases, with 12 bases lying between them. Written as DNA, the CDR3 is TGCGCCAGCAAGGGGAACCAAGCAACTAATGAAAAACTGTTTTTT. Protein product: CASKGNQATNEKLFF.

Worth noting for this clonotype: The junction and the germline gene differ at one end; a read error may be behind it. The CDR3 region is CASSYLRDFGNTTYF. The CDR3 coding sequence is TGTGCCAGCAGTTACCTTCGGGACTTCGGAAACACCACATATTTT. This sequence joins TRBV6-2 or TRBV6-3 and TRBJ1-3; D is perhaps TRBD1 (5 bases). The CDR3 length is 15 residues. Per germline, CDR1 MNHEY and CDR2 SVGEGT.

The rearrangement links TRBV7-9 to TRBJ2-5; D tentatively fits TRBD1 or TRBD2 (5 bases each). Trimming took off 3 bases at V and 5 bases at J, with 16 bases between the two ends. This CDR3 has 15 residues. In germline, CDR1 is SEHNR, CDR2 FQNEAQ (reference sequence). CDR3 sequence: CASSFVSQGEETQYF. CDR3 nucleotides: TGTGCCAGCAGCTTTGTTAGTCAGGGAGAGGAGACCCAGTACTTC.

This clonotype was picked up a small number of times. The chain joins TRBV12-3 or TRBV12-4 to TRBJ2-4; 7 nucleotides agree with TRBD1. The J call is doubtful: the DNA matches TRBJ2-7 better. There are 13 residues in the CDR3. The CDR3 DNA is TGTGCCAGCACCAGAGACAGGGTCTACGAGCAGTACTTC. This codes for CASTRDRVYEQYF.

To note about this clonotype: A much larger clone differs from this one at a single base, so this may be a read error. In nucleotides, the CDR3 is TGCAGCGTTGTGGGACAGGGAATGGAGGCCCAGTACTTC. Translation gives CSVVGQGMEAQYF. The J gene is TRBJ2-5, the V gene TRBV29-1; 9 bases match TRBD1. Germline assignment: CDR1 SQVTM and CDR2 ANQGSEA. The CDR3 is 13 amino acids. The J segment lost 9 bases and the V segment lost 4 bases, leaving 9 bases of the junction unmatched.

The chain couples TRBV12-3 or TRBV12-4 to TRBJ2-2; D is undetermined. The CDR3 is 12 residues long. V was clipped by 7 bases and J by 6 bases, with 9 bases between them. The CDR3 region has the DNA TGTGCCAGCACCCTCACCGCCGGGGAGCTGTTTTTT. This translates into CASTLTAGELFF.

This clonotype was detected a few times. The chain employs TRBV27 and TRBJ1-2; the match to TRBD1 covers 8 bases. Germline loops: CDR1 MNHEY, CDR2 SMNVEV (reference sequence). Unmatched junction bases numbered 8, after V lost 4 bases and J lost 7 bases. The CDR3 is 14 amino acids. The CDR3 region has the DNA TGTGCCAGCAGTTCCCCAGGGGGCAATCGTGGCTACACCTTC. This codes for CASSSPGGNRGYTF.